The clone carrying this T cell receptor beta chain was seen a handful of times. This specimen belongs to a study of identical twins. Through template switching, a universal primer site was introduced, and the cDNA contained unique molecular identifiers. MiXCR, applied by TCRdb to the 5' RACE reads, yields one record per CDR3 protein. The table records roughly 770,000 distinct CDR3 sequences, about 18% of them present only once. This CDR3 has 12 residues. The V and J ends lost 5 bases and 5 bases respectively, with 9 bases between them. The sample was also linked to a second study, of T cells expressing NK-cell markers. That source adds: Each TCR beta repertoire originated in sorted T cells that were CD3+CD56+NKG2C+, CD3+CD56+NKG2C- or CD3+CD56-NKG2C+. Within several experiments, an anti-gamma-delta TCR antibody kept the sorting limited to alpha-beta TCR T cells.

V usage is TRBV12-3 or TRBV12-4 and J usage is TRBJ1-2; D ambiguous. The source is a woman aged 18-29 years in good health. The sample consisted of PBMCs. In DNA, the CDR3 is TGTGCCAGCAGTCTATCGCTATATGGCTACACCTTC. It specifies CASSLSLYGYTF.